Listed below are T cell receptor beta chains from one sample, sequenced in a study of shared clonotypes between healthy human individuals. The method was immunoSEQ multiplex PCR; TCRdb's version includes in-frame clones alone and lacks a portion of them. The table records fewer than 200,000 clones, roughly 93% of them present only once. The specimen was naive CD4+ T cells sorted from blood. These receptor sequences come from a woman aged 25 to 39 in good health. Both conserved end residues are part of each CDR3. The D gene is left open where the match is weak. Expanded clones are given a class, and other clones once, few, many or no size at all.

DNA,CDR3,size,D,V,J
TGTGCCAGCAGCCCATGGGCCGGCGAGCAGTACTTC,CASSPWAGEQYF,few,-,TRBV7-9,TRBJ2-7
TGCGCCAGCAGCTCGGGACAGGGGCCTTCCTACGAGCAGTACTTC,CASSSGQGPSYEQYF,-,TRBD1,TRBV5-1,TRBJ2-7
TGTGCCAGTAGTACTGTAGGCCGACTAGCGGGAAGCACAGATACGCAGTATTTT,CASSTVGRLAGSTDTQYF,-,TRBD2,TRBV19,TRBJ2-3
TGTGCCAGCAGTGAATATAGCGGGACGGCCTACGAGCAGTACTTC,CASSEYSGTAYEQYF,-,TRBD2,TRBV6-1,TRBJ2-7
TGTGCCAGCAGTGCCGGGACAGGGGGCTGGTACGAGCAGTACTTC,CASSAGTGGWYEQYF,-,TRBD1,TRBV6-1,TRBJ2-7
TGCGCCAGCAGACTCGGGACAGCCCCTAATGAAAAACTGTTTTTT,CASRLGTAPNEKLFF,-,TRBD1,TRBV5-1,TRBJ1-4
TGTGCCAGCAGTTTAACAGGGCGCTACGAGCAGTACTTC,CASSLTGRYEQYF,-,-,TRBV28,TRBJ2-7
TGTGCCAGTAGTATTATAACAGGGGCGGGGGAGACCCAGTACTTC,CASSIITGAGETQYF,-,-,TRBV19,TRBJ2-5
TGTGCCATTACGGGGGAATTCTACAATGAGCAGTTCTTC,CAITGEFYNEQFF,few,-,TRBV10-3,TRBJ2-1
TGCGCCAGCAGCCAAGAAAATCGTCACTTTGAAGCTTTCTTT,CASSQENRHFEAFF,once,-,TRBV4-1,TRBJ1-1
TGTGCCAGCAGCCCCCTTAGGGAGACCCAGTACTTC,CASSPLRETQYF,-,-,TRBV7-8,TRBJ2-5
TGTGCCAGCAAAGGGCGAACCGGGGAGCTGTTTTTT,CASKGRTGELFF,-,-,TRBV2,TRBJ2-2
TGTGCCAGCTCACGCGAAAGCTCCTACGAGCAGTACTTC,CASSRESSYEQYF,-,-,TRBV18,TRBJ2-7
TGCGCCAGCAGTGACGCAGGTGCTAGAACCTATTCCTACGAGCAGTACTTC,CASSDAGARTYSYEQYF,once,-,TRBV10-2,TRBJ2-7
TGCGCCAGCAGTGAACCGGGACTAGCGGGACACGAGCAGTACTTC,CASSEPGLAGHEQYF,-,TRBD2,TRBV10-2,TRBJ2-7
TGTGCCAGCAGCCGCGCGGGACAGGGCCTAAACACCATATATTTT,CASSRAGQGLNTIYF,-,TRBD1,TRBV7-2,TRBJ1-3
TGTGCCAGCAGTCCGGACTCCTCGCGTCTCTGGAACACTGAAGCTTTCTTT,CASSPDSSRLWNTEAFF,-,-,TRBV7-9,TRBJ1-1
TGCGCCAGCAGCCCGGGGACAGGACATACCGGGGAGCTGTTTTTT,CASSPGTGHTGELFF,-,TRBD1,TRBV5-1,TRBJ2-2
TGTGCCTGGAGTCAGGGAACCCTGTATGGCTACACCTTC,CAWSQGTLYGYTF,few,-,TRBV30,TRBJ1-2
TGCAGCGCCTCCCCTCTACAGACCACCCTGGGTGAAGCTTTCTTT,CSASPLQTTLGEAFF,-,-,TRBV29-1,TRBJ1-1
TGTGCCAGCAGCTCTTCGGCAGGATTACCCTATGGAACCTACGAGCAGTACTTC,CASSSSAGLPYGTYEQYF,-,-,TRBV5-6,TRBJ2-7
TGTGCCAGCAGCTTTCTTCGTGACACCAACTACGAGCAGTACTTC,CASSFLRDTNYEQYF,once,-,TRBV11-2,TRBJ2-7
TGTGCCAGCAGTCCAGGGGTTGGTGGAAACACCATATATTTT,CASSPGVGGNTIYF,-,-,TRBV6-5,TRBJ1-3
TGTGCCAGCAGTTTTTCCGGGGGGAACACTGAAGCTTTCTTT,CASSFSGGNTEAFF,-,-,TRBV28,TRBJ1-1
TGTGCCAGCTCACCGGAGACACGAAACACTGAAGCTTTCTTT,CASSPETRNTEAFF,-,-,TRBV18,TRBJ1-1
TGTGCCACCAGCAGAGATGAGGCAACATATAGCAATCAGCCCCAGCATTTT,CATSRDEATYSNQPQHF,-,-,TRBV15,TRBJ1-5
TGCGCCAGCAGCTACCGACTTGTCCAAAGAAACGAGCAGTACTTC,CASSYRLVQRNEQYF,-,-,TRBV5-1,TRBJ2-7
TGTGCCAGCAGTTCATTGACAGGGGAGTTACCGCAGTACTTC,CASSSLTGELPQYF,-,TRBD1,TRBV28,TRBJ2-7
TGTGCCAGTCTGGGGCCTAGCGGTTTGGAACTCAGGGGGGATGAGCAGTTCTTC,CASLGPSGLELRGDEQFF,-,-,TRBV19,TRBJ2-1
TGTGCCAGCAGCGTAGGGAACACCGGGGAGCTGTTTTTT,CASSVGNTGELFF,-,-,TRBV14,TRBJ2-2
TGTGCCAGCAGCAGGGGACTAGCGGGAAACAATGAGCAGTTCTTC,CASSRGLAGNNEQFF,-,TRBD2,TRBV7-2,TRBJ2-1
TGTGCCAGTGCCCCCCGGACCGGCGAGCAGTACTTC,CASAPRTGEQYF,-,-,TRBV19,TRBJ2-7
TGTGCCAGCAGCAAAGGCGGCAGCCGACCTACCTACAATGAGCAGTTCTTC,CASSKGGSRPTYNEQFF,-,-,TRBV21-1,TRBJ2-1
TGTGCCAGCAGTTCCCCCATCGGGCAGTACTTC,CASSSPIGQYF,-,-,TRBV28,TRBJ2-5
TGTGCCAGCAGTTTTTATGAGGATCAGCCCCAGCATTTT,CASSFYEDQPQHF,-,-,TRBV27,TRBJ1-5
TGCGCCAGCAGCTTGTCGTCCAGCGGGAGAGATCATACCTACGAGCAGTACTTC,CASSLSSSGRDHTYEQYF,-,TRBD2,TRBV5-1,TRBJ2-7
TGTGCCAGCAGTTTTACAAGGGGCTCGGATCAGCCCCAGCATTTT,CASSFTRGSDQPQHF,-,-,TRBV27,TRBJ1-5
TGTGCCAGCAGTACAGGGGGCGGACAGCCCCAGCATTTT,CASSTGGGQPQHF,-,TRBD1,TRBV7-9,TRBJ1-5
TGTGCCAGCAGCCCCCTCAGGGGACTTGACTCCTACGAGCAGTACTTC,CASSPLRGLDSYEQYF,-,-,TRBV11-2,TRBJ2-7
TGTGCCAGCAGTTTATCCCCACCAGGGGGCTATGGCTACACCTTC,CASSLSPPGGYGYTF,-,TRBD1,TRBV27,TRBJ1-2
TGTGCCAGCAGACCGGGACAGGGGGTATCTAGTGGCACTGAAGCTTTCTTT,CASRPGQGVSSGTEAFF,-,TRBD1,TRBV5-8,TRBJ1-1
TGTGCCAGCTCCTCCCTAGCGGGCTTTTACGAGCAGTACTTC,CASSSLAGFYEQYF,-,TRBD2,TRBV19,TRBJ2-7
TGCAGCGTTGAAGAATCCGGGACAGGAAACACCATATATTTT,CSVEESGTGNTIYF,-,-,TRBV29-1,TRBJ1-3
TGTGCCAGCAGCTCCCAGGGCTTTAGGGGCACCTCGCCCTACGAGCAGTACTTC,CASSSQGFRGTSPYEQYF,-,-,TRBV7-2,TRBJ2-7
TGTGCCAGCAGTTACGGGGTCATGAACACTGAAGCTTTCTTT,CASSYGVMNTEAFF,-,-,TRBV6-5,TRBJ1-1
TGTGCCAGCAGTAGGGACAGGGGGCCCTATGGCTACACCTTC,CASSRDRGPYGYTF,-,TRBD1,TRBV6-5,TRBJ1-2